The 21 T cell receptor beta chains reported below all come from one sample, sequenced in a study of blood T cell repertoires in COVID-19. Assay used: immunoSEQ multiplex PCR; TCRdb lists only in-frame clones, some missing. The sample has some 70,000 clones, 80% to 90% seen once. The sample comprised peripheral blood. The receptors originated from a woman between 55 and 75 years old with COVID-19, enrolled during active disease.

V gene TRBV21-1 combines with J gene TRBJ2-3; TRBD2 is the table's D call and was not checked against the DNA. TRBV21-1 corresponds to a pseudogene. The CDR3 length is 16 residues. CDR3 region: CASSPARRHCTDTQYF. In DNA, the CDR3 is TGTGCCAGCAGTCCTGCTAGGCGGCACTGTACAGATACGCAGTATTTT.

This chain connects TRBV23-1 to TRBJ1-4; 8 bases are a match to TRBD1. TRBV23-1 is sorted into the ORF group, with uncertain function. The CDR3 is 16 amino acids. The ends lost 0 bases at V and 8 bases at J; junction bases unmatched: 8. Here the CDR3 reads CASSQSGQGAGEKLFF. CDR3 DNA: TGCGCCAGCAGTCAATCGGGGCAGGGGGCAGGGGAAAAACTGTTTTTT.

V and J are TRBV19 and TRBJ2-6; D might be TRBD2 (5 bases). Deletions cut 1 base from V and 2 bases from J, with 6 bases between. The CDR3 has 15 amino acids. Germline V lookup: CDR1 LNHDA, CDR2 SQIVND (reference sequence). CDR3 in amino acids: CASSIAGTGANVLTF. The CDR3, as DNA: TGTGCCAGTAGTATAGCGGGGACTGGGGCCAACGTCCTGACTTTC.

The rearrangement uses TRBV4-3 and TRBJ2-1; TRBD2 might be the D (6 bases). This CDR3 has 17 amino acids. CDR1 is LGHNA and CDR2 is YSLEER in the germline V gene. V lost 0 bases and J lost 6, with 18 bases in between. The CDR3 protein is CASSQEARGWGFNEQFF. The CDR3 nucleotides are TGCGCCAGCAGCCAAGAGGCGCGGGGATGGGGGTTCAATGAGCAGTTCTTC.

This chain connects TRBV3-1 (or the pseudogene TRBV3-2) to TRBJ2-3, with D possibly matching TRBD2 (6 bases). The CDR3 sequence is 17 residues long. V lost 4 bases to trimming and J lost 0 bases, with 17 bases between them. CDR1 and CDR2 from the germline V gene are LGHDT and YNNKEL (reference sequence). CDR3 in DNA: TGTGCCAGCAGCCCAGATGGAGCGGGCGTCAGCACAGATACGCAGTATTTT. This gives the protein CASSPDGAGVSTDTQYF.

This chain joins TRBV5-1 and TRBJ2-7; D ambiguous. Per germline, CDR1 SGHRS and CDR2 YFSETQ. The CDR3 runs 12 residues. Trimming took 0 bases from V and 5 from J, leaving 6 bases between them. CDR3 nucleotides: TGCGCCAGCAGCTTGGCCGCAGACGAGCAGTACTTC. The encoded protein is CASSLAADEQYF.

The chain recombines TRBV7-5 with TRBJ1-2. TRBV7-5 is recorded as a pseudogene. The CDR3 has 15 residues. The CDR3 DNA reads as TGTGCCAGAAGTCGACGAGGAATAAATAGGCCGCCTAACACCTTC. It codes for CARSRRGINRPPNTF.

This chain connects TRBV20-1 to TRBJ1-4, with a possible D match to TRBD1 (6 bases). Trimming pared 3 bases from V and 7 bases from J, leaving 15 bases between. Looked up from germline, CDR1 is DFQATT and CDR2 is SNEGSKA (reference sequence). The CDR3 spans 14 residues. The CDR3 sequence: CSASEQGQGEKLFF. CDR3 DNA sequence: TGCAGTGCTAGTGAACAGGGCCAAGGTGAAAAACTGTTTTTT.

V usage is TRBV7-2 and J usage is TRBJ1-1; 11 bases map to TRBD1. Germline V gene data show CDR1 as SGHTA and CDR2 as FQGNSA. The CDR3 consists of 18 residues. The ends lost 0 bases at V and 5 bases at J; junction bases unmatched: 11. CDR3 amino acids: CASSLAWDRGKGETEAFF. The CDR3 coding sequence is TGTGCCAGCAGCTTAGCTTGGGACAGGGGGAAAGGAGAAACTGAAGCTTTCTTT.

The gene calls are TRBV7-2 and TRBJ2-7, with D unclear. Deletions cut 5 bases from V and 0 bases from J, with 11 bases between. The CDR3 is 14 residues long. Germline values: CDR1 SGHTA, CDR2 FQGNSA. For the CDR3, the DNA is TGTGCCAGCAGCCTCGGCGGCCGCTCCTACGAGCAGTACTTC. Its protein is CASSLGGRSYEQYF.

The count of this clone is one. V gene TRBV10-3 combines with J gene TRBJ1-5, with TRBD1 matching 7 bases. The V gene end was trimmed by 8 bases and the J gene end by 2 bases; junction bases not matched to a gene: 6. This CDR3 has 14 residues. The germline V gene encodes CDR1 ENHRY and CDR2 SYGVKD. The CDR3 here is CAIAEGTGNQPQHF. For the CDR3, the DNA is TGTGCCATCGCGGAGGGGACAGGCAATCAGCCCCAGCATTTT.

The chain has TRBV28 and TRBJ1-1; D is ambiguous. Trimming left V 2 bases short and J 3 bases short, with 13 bases between. The CDR3 sequence is 15 residues long. CDR1 and CDR2 from the germline V gene are MDHEN and SYDVKM. This CDR3 reads CASSLAGLGDTEAFF. In DNA, the CDR3 is TGTGCCAGCAGTTTAGCGGGCCTAGGTGACACTGAAGCTTTCTTT. Full variable domain (remainder filled in from reference TRBV28 and TRBJ1-1): DVKVTQSSRYLVKRTGEKVFLECVQDMDHENMFWYRQDPGLGLRLIYFSYDVKMKEKGDIPEGYSVSREKKERFSLILESASTNQTSMYLCASSLAGLGDTEAFFGQGTRLTVV.

This chain joins TRBV12-5 and TRBJ1-5; weak D call: TRBD1 (5 bases). Germline CDR1 reads LGHNT; CDR2 reads FRNRAP. The CDR3 contains 16 residues. The V gene lost 0 bases and the J gene lost 3 bases, with 12 bases spanning the gap. In DNA form, the CDR3 reads TGTGCTAGTGGTTTGGTATGGGGACTACTCAATCAGCCCCAGCATTTT. Encoded protein: CASGLVWGLLNQPQHF. The variable domain in full, completed from reference TRBV12-5 and TRBJ1-5, reads DARVTQTPRHKVTEMGQEVTMRCQPILGHNTVFWYRQTMMQGLELLAYFRNRAPLDDSGMPKDRFSAEMPDATLATLKIQPSEPRDSAVYFCASGLVWGLLNQPQHFGDGTRLSIL.

V is TRBV9 and J is TRBJ2-1; D gene uncertain. The germline V gene encodes CDR1 SGDLS and CDR2 YYNGEE. This CDR3 spans 14 amino acids. The V and J ends lost 4 bases and 9 bases respectively, with 17 bases between them. The CDR3 region is CASSPEILPVEQFF. DNA of the CDR3: TGTGCCAGCAGCCCTGAGATCCTCCCGGTTGAGCAGTTCTTC. The full variable domain, completed using reference TRBV9 and TRBJ2-1, is DSGVTQTPKHLITATGQRVTLRCSPRSGDLSVYWYQQSLDQGLQFLIQYYNGEERAKGNILERFSAQQFPDLHSELNLSSLELGDSALYFCASSPEILPVEQFFGPGTRLTVL.

The rearrangement joins TRBV4-1 to TRBJ2-2, with TRBD1 as a possible D gene (5 bases). The CDR3 is made up of 14 amino acids. V was trimmed by 3 bases and J by 6 bases, leaving 11 bases between them. Per the germline V gene, CDR1 is MGHRA and CDR2 is YSYEKL. In DNA form, the CDR3 reads TGCGCCAGCAGCCAGGCTAGGGGATCCGGGGAGCTGTTTTTT. Amino acids: CASSQARGSGELFF.

This chain links TRBV9 with TRBJ2-3, with 10 bases identical to TRBD2. V shed 1 base, J shed 4 bases, and the junction held 3 bases outside the gene matches. Germline-derived CDR1 and CDR2 are SGDLS and YYNGEE. The CDR3 loop spans 15 amino acids. The CDR3 is CASSVSGGAPDTQYF. CDR3 coding DNA: TGTGCCAGCAGCGTAAGCGGGGGGGCCCCAGATACGCAGTATTTT.

The chain employs TRBV6-6 and TRBJ2-5; maybe TRBD2 (6 bases). The germline CDR1 and CDR2 sequences are MNHNY and SVGAGI (reference sequence). Trimming cost V 2 bases and J 2 bases, with 9 bases left between them. The CDR3 is 14 residues long. The CDR3 nucleotides read TGTGCCAGCAGTTACGAGGGACTGCAAGAGACCCAGTACTTC. Encoded protein: CASSYEGLQETQYF.

The chain employs TRBV7-8 and TRBJ1-4; no reliable D call. The V gene lost 5 bases and the J gene lost 8 bases, with 9 bases spanning the gap. The germline V gene encodes CDR1 SGHVS and CDR2 FQNEAQ. The CDR3 runs 12 residues. The CDR3 sequence is CASSLGAEKLFF. CDR3 bases: TGTGCCAGCAGCCTAGGAGCGGAAAAACTGTTTTTT.

The chain employs TRBV10-3 and TRBJ1-5, with 11 bases lining up with TRBD1. The trim removed 2 bases at V and 6 bases at J, leaving 6 bases unmatched. Per germline, CDR1 ENHRY and CDR2 SYGVKD. The CDR3 contains 16 residues. The CDR3 loop reads CAISERDRGRGQPQHF. The CDR3 nucleotides are TGTGCCATCAGTGAGCGGGACAGGGGGAGAGGTCAGCCCCAGCATTTT.

The genes are TRBV28 and TRBJ2-1; the match to TRBD2 covers 13 bases. Trimming cost V 3 bases and J 4 bases; bases outside gene matches: 6. This CDR3 has 17 amino acids. CDR1 is MDHEN, CDR2 SYDVKM, per germline. This CDR3 reads CASSFWTSGSGYNEQFF. The CDR3 coding sequence is TGTGCCAGCAGTTTTTGGACTAGCGGGAGTGGGTACAATGAGCAGTTCTTC.

The chain combines TRBV7-9 with TRBJ2-1; 7 nucleotides align to TRBD2. This CDR3 has 15 residues. Germline trimming cut 4 bases from V and 5 bases from J; bases unmatched to any gene: 8. Germline-derived CDR1 and CDR2 are SEHNR and FQNEAQ (reference sequence). The chain's CDR3 is CASSSPGLQNNEQFF. DNA for the CDR3: TGTGCCAGCAGCTCCCCGGGACTACAGAACAATGAGCAGTTCTTC.